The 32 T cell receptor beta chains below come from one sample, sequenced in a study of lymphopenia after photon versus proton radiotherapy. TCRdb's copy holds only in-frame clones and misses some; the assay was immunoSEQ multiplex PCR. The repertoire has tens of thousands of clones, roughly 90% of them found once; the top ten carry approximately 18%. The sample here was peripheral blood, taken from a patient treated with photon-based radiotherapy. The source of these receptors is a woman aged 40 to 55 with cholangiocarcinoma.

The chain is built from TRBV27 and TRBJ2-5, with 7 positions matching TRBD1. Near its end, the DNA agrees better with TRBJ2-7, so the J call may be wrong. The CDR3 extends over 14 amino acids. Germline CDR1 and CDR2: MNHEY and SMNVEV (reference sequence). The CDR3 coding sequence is TGTGCCAGCAGTTTGGGACAGAACGCCTACGAGCAGTACTTC. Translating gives CASSLGQNAYEQYF.

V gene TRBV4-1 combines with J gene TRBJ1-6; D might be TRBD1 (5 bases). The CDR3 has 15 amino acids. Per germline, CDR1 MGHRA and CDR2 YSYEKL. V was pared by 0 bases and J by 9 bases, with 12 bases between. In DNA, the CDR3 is TGCGCCAGCAGCCAAGATGGGGCACCGAGTTCACCCCTCCACTTT. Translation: CASSQDGAPSSPLHF.

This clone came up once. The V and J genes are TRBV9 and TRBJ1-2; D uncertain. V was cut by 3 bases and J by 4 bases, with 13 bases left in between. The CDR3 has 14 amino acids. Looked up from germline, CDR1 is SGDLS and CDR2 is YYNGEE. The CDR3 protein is CASSAPRVPYGYTF. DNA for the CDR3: TGTGCCAGCAGCGCCCCCCGTGTTCCCTATGGCTACACCTTC. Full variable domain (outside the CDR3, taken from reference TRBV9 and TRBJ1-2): DSGVTQTPKHLITATGQRVTLRCSPRSGDLSVYWYQQSLDQGLQFLIQYYNGEERAKGNILERFSAQQFPDLHSELNLSSLELGDSALYFCASSAPRVPYGYTFGSGTRLTVV.

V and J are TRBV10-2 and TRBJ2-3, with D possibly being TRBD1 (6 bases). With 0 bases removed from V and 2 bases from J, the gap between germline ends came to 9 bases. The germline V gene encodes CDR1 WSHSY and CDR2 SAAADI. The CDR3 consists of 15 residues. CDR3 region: CASSESDRSTDTQYF. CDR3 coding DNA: TGCGCCAGCAGTGAGTCTGACAGGTCCACAGATACGCAGTATTTT.

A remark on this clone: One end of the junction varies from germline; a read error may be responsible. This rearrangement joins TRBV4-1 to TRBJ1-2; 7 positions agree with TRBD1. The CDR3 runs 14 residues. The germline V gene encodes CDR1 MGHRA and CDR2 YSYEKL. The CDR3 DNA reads TGCGCCAGCAGGCAAGGCGACAGGGCCTATGGCTACACCTTC. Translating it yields CASRQGDRAYGYTF.

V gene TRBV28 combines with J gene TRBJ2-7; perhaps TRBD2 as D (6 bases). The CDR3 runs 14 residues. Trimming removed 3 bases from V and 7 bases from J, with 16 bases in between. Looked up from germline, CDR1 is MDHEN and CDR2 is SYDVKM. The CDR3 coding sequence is TGTGCCAGCAGTTTCTTCCGAGAAGGGAGGGAGCAGTACTTC. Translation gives CASSFFREGREQYF. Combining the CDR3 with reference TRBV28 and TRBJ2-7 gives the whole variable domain DVKVTQSSRYLVKRTGEKVFLECVQDMDHENMFWYRQDPGLGLRLIYFSYDVKMKEKGDIPEGYSVSREKKERFSLILESASTNQTSMYLCASSFFREGREQYFGPGTRLTVT.

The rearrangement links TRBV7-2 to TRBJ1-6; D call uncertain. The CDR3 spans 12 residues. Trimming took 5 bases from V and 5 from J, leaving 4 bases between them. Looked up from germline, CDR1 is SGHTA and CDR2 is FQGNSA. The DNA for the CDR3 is TGTGCCAGCAGCCCGGATAATTCACCCCTCCACTTT. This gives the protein CASSPDNSPLHF.

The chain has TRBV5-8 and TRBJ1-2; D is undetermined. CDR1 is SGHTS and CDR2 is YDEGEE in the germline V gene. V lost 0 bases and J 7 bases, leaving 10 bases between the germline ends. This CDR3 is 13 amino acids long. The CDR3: CASSLETVFGYTF. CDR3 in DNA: TGTGCCAGCAGCTTGGAAACAGTGTTTGGCTACACCTTC.

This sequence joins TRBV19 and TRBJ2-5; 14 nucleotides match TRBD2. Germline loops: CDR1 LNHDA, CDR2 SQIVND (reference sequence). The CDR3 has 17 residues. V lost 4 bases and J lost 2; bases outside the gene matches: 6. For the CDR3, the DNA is TGTGCCAGTAGTAGACTAGCGGGGGGGATTGGGCAAGAGACCCAGTACTTC. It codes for CASSRLAGGIGQETQYF. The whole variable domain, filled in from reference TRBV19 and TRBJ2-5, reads DGGITQSPKYLFRKEGQNVTLSCEQNLNHDAMYWYRQDPGQGLRLIYYSQIVNDFQKGDIAEGYSVSREKKESFPLTVTSAQKNPTAFYLCASSRLAGGIGQETQYFGPGTRLLVL.

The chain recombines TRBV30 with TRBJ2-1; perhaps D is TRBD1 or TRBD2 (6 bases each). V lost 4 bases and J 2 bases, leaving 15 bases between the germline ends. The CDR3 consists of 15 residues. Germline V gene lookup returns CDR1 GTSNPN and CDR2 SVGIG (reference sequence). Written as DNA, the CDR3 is TGTGCCTGGATAAGGGGGGACATCACCTACAATGAGCAGTTCTTC. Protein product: CAWIRGDITYNEQFF.

CDR3 bases: TGTGCCAGCAGCCCCCTGGGGGGGCGGTTTTATGGCTACACCTTC. It encodes CASSPLGGRFYGYTF. V gene TRBV7-2 combines with J gene TRBJ1-2; maybe TRBD1 (6 bases). The CDR3 length is 15 residues. The germline V gene encodes CDR1 SGHTA and CDR2 FQGNSA. V dropped 5 bases and J dropped 5 bases, with 18 bases sitting between them. The full variable domain, with the rest looked up from reference TRBV7-2 and TRBJ1-2, is GAGVSQSPSNKVTEKGKDVELRCDPISGHTALYWYRQSLGQGLEFLIYFQGNSAPDKSGLPSDRFSAERTGGSVSTLTIQRTQQEDSAVYLCASSPLGGRFYGYTFGSGTRLTVV.

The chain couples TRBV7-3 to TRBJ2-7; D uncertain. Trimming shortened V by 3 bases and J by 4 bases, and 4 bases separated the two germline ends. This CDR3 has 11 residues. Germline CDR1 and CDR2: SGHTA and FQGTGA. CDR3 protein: CASSFQYEQYF. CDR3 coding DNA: TGTGCCAGCAGCTTCCAGTACGAGCAGTACTTC.

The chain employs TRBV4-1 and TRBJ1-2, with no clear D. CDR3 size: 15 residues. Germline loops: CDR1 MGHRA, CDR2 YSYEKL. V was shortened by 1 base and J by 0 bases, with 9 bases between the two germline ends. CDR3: CASSQAEGSNYGYTF. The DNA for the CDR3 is TGCGCCAGCAGCCAAGCTGAGGGCTCTAACTATGGCTACACCTTC.

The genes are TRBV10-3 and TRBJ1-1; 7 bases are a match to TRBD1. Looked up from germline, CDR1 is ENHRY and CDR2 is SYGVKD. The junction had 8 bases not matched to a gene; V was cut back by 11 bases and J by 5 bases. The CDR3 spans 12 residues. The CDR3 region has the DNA TGTGCCGCGGGGAAGGGGGCGACTGAAGCTTTCTTT. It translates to CAAGKGATEAFF.

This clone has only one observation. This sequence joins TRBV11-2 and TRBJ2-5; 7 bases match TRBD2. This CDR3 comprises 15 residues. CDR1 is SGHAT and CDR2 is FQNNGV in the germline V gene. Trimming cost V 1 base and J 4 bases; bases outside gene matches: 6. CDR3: CASSLVAGVLETQYF. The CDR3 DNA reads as TGTGCCAGCAGCTTAGTGGCGGGGGTACTAGAGACCCAGTACTTC.

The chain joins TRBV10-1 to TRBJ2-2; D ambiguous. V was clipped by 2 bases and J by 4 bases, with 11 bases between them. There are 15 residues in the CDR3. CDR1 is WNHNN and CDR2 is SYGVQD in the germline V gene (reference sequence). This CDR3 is CASSEGGRVTGELFF. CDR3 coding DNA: TGCGCCAGCAGTGAGGGCGGAAGAGTCACCGGGGAGCTGTTTTTT.

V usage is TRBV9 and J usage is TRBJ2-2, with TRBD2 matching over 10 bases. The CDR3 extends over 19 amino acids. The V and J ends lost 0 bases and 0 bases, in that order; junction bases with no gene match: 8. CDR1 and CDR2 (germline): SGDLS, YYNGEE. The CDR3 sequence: CASSVEPSGGRTNTGELFF. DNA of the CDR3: TGTGCCAGCAGCGTAGAGCCTAGCGGGGGCCGCACGAACACCGGGGAGCTGTTTTTT. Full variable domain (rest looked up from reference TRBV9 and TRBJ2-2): DSGVTQTPKHLITATGQRVTLRCSPRSGDLSVYWYQQSLDQGLQFLIQYYNGEERAKGNILERFSAQQFPDLHSELNLSSLELGDSALYFCASSVEPSGGRTNTGELFFGEGSRLTVL.

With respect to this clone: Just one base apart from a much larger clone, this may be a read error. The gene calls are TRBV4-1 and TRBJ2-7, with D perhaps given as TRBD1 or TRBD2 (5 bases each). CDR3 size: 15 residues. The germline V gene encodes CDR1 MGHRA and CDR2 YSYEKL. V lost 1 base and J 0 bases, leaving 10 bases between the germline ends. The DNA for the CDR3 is TGCGCCAGCAGCCAAGGGGACCTGAGCTCCTACGAGCAGTACTTC. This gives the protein CASSQGDLSSYEQYF.

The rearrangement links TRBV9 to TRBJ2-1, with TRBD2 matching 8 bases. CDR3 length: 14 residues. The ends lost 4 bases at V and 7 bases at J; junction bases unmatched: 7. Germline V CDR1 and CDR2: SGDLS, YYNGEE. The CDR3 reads CASSRAGGANEQFF. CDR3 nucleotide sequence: TGTGCCAGCAGCCGGGCGGGGGGCGCGAATGAGCAGTTCTTC.

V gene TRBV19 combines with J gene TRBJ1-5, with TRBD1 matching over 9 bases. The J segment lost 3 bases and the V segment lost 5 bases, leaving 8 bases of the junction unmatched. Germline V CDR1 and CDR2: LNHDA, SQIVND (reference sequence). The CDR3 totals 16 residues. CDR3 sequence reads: CASSPTGTGINQPQHF. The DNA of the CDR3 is TGTGCCAGTAGTCCAACCGGGACAGGGATCAATCAGCCCCAGCATTTT.

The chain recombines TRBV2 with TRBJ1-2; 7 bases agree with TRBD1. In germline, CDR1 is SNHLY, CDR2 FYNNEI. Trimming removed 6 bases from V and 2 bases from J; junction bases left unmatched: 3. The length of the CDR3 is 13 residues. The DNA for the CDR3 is TGTGCCAGCAGAGCACAGGGGAACTATGGCTACACCTTC. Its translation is CASRAQGNYGYTF.

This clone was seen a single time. DNA for the CDR3: TGCGCCAGCAGTGGAAGGACAAATTCTGGAAACACCATATATTTT. This codes for CASSGRTNSGNTIYF. V usage is TRBV10-2 and J usage is TRBJ1-3; TRBD1 might be the D (5 bases). V was clipped by 4 bases and J by 1 base, with 11 bases between them. CDR3 length equals 15 residues. Germline assignment: CDR1 WSHSY and CDR2 SAAADI.

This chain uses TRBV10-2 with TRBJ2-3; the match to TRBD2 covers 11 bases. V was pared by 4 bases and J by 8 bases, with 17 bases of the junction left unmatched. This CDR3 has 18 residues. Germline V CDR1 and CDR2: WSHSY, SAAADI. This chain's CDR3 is CASSGSLAGGTFIRTQYF. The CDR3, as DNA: TGCGCCAGCAGTGGGAGTCTAGCGGGAGGTACCTTCATACGTACGCAGTATTTT.

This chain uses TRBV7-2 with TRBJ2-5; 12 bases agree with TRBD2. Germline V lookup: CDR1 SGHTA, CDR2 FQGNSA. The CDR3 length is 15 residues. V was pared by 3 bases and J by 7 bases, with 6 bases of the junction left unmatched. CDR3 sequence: CASSLTSGGAGTQYF. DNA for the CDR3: TGTGCCAGCAGCTTGACTAGCGGGGGCGCGGGGACCCAGTACTTC.

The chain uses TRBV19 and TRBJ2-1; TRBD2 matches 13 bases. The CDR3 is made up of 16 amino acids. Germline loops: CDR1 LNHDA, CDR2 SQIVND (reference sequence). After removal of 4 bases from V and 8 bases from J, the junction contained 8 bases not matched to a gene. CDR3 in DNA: TGTGCCAGTAGTACGTGGACTAGCGGGAGTAAGGATGAGCAGTTCTTC. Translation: CASSTWTSGSKDEQFF.

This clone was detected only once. The CDR3 DNA is TGTGCCAGCAGTGTGAGCAGGGTCCACGACGAGCAGTACTTC. Translated: CASSVSRVHDEQYF. J is TRBJ2-7 and V is TRBV6-1; D may be TRBD1 (5 bases). CDR1 is MNHNS and CDR2 is SASEGT in the germline V gene. There are 14 residues in the CDR3. Trimming took off 4 bases at V and 5 bases at J, with 15 bases between the two ends.

CDR3 sequence (DNA): TGCGCCAGCAGCCCGGTTGGAGGGGCGTACGAGCAGTACTTC. It encodes CASSPVGGAYEQYF. The gene calls are TRBV10-2 and TRBJ2-7, with a possible D match to TRBD2 (6 bases). The germline gives CDR1 WSHSY, CDR2 SAAADI. V was shortened by 6 bases and J by 4 bases, with 16 bases between the two germline ends. The CDR3 covers 14 residues.

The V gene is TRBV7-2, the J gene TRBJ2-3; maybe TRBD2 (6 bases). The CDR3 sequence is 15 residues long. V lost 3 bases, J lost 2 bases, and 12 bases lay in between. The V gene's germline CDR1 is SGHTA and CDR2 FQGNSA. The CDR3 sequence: CASSFAGLATDTQYF. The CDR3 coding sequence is TGTGCCAGCAGCTTCGCGGGACTGGCCACAGATACGCAGTATTTT.

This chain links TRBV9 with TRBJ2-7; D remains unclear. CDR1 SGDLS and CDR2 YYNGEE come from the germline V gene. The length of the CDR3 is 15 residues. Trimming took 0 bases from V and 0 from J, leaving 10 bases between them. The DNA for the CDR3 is TGTGCCAGCAGCGTAGAGGGCGGATCCTCCTACGAGCAGTACTTC. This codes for CASSVEGGSSYEQYF.

CDR3 bases: TGTGCCAGTAGTATGGGGGATACGCAGTATTTT. Protein: CASSMGDTQYF. The gene calls are TRBV19 and TRBJ2-3; D unresolved. The germline CDR1 and CDR2 sequences are LNHDA and SQIVND (reference sequence). This CDR3 is 11 amino acids long. V lost 3 bases and J 6 bases, leaving 4 bases between the germline ends.

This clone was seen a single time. CDR3 DNA sequence: TGTGCCAGCAGTTTAAGACCGTCGGCTCAGCCCCAGCATTTT. As protein: CASSLRPSAQPQHF. The V and J genes are TRBV28 and TRBJ1-5; D is unclear. CDR1 MDHEN and CDR2 SYDVKM come from the germline V gene. The CDR3 length is 14 residues. Trimming shortened V by 2 bases and J by 6 bases, and 11 bases separated the two germline ends.

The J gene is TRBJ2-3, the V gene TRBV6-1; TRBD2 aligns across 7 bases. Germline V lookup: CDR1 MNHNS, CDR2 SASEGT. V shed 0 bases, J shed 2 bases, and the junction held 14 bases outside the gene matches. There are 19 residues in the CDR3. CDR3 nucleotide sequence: TGTGCCAGCAGTGAAGCTCGGCTATGGGGGGGGGAAATCACAGATACGCAGTATTTT. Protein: CASSEARLWGGEITDTQYF.